The present T cell receptor (beta chain) was sequenced within a study of shared clonotypes between healthy human individuals. Broader study findings: Represented diversity (both genetic and exposure-history) was limited by the small number of donors. Sequencing of the sorted subsets was shown by rarefaction to be incomplete despite large depth.

Assay execution took place at the deep level. Some clones are missing from TCRdb's copy, which holds only in-frame ones; the method was immunoSEQ multiplex PCR. The sample carries roughly 700,000 clones, under 80% recorded once. Germline trimming cut 6 bases from V and 6 bases from J; bases unmatched to any gene: 14. In germline, CDR1 is MDHEN, CDR2 SYDVKM. The CDR3 totals 15 residues. Into CD45RA+ naive and CD45RA-negative memory subsets, the CD4+ cells were split. About this clone itself: The antigen is undetermined.

The sequenced material came from memory CD4+ T cells sorted from blood. Subset reported: CD45RA-negative fraction. This rearrangement joins TRBV28 to TRBJ2-7, with 7 bases aligning to TRBD2. The source is a woman in her twenties or thirties in good health. CDR3 sequence (DNA): TGTGCCAGCAGGGGCGTGGGCTTGGGGGGGTTCGAGCAGTACTTC. It yields the protein CASRGVGLGGFEQYF.